Listed here is a single T cell receptor beta chain. The target antigen is unknown. V shed 5 bases and J 6 bases; nucleotides not matched to a gene: 4. Germline V lookup: CDR1 ENHRY, CDR2 SYGVKD. CDR3 length: 14 amino acids. This sample is drawn from a study of T cell responses to AZD1222 COVID-19 vaccine. Clones were read by immunoSEQ multiplex PCR, and TCRdb kept only the in-frame ones, dropping some. The sample holds 140,000 to 150,000 clones; about 92% are singletons and the top ten take under 3.5%. Whole-study findings and limits: Donors were mostly white British, more females; clonal diversity possibly underestimated. Spike-specific TCR breadth and depth both grew after two AZD1222 doses.

This TCR was sampled from an adult who received the AZD1222 COVID-19 vaccine. The chain couples TRBV10-3 to TRBJ1-2; TRBD1 matches 12 bases. The sample here was peripheral blood, taken 28 days after the second AZD1222 dose. CDR3 coding DNA: TGTGCCATCAGTCCGGGACAGGGGGCGAATGGCTACACCTTC. This encodes CAISPGQGANGYTF.